The rows below give T cell receptor beta chains drawn from one sample of a study of cytotoxic CD8 clonotypes in ibrutinib-treated CLL. The table came from immunoSEQ multiplex PCR; TCRdb's copy has only in-frame clones and leaves some out. This sample has about 180,000 clones, with under 85% found just once. The sample consisted of PBMCs, taken after 24 months of ibrutinib treatment. These receptors were taken from a human donor with chronic lymphocytic leukemia. CDR3s include the opening cysteine and the closing phenylalanine or tryptophan. A D gene is named only where the DNA matches it firmly. Only part of the rows carry a size: once, few, many, or a class if the clone is expanded.

NA TRBJ1-2 13 NA TRBV6-4 TGTGCCAGCAGTGACTCTCCAAGGGAGGGCTACACCTTC CASSDSPREGYTF
NA TRBJ1-4 17 NA TRBV7-2 TGTGCCAGCAGCTTCATAGGGGGTACAGGAACTAATGAAAAACTGTTTTTT CASSFIGGTGTNEKLFF
few TRBJ2-3 15 NA TRBV5-8 TGTGCCAGCCCGGGACACCCAGGAGCAACAGATACGCAGTATTTT CASPGHPGATDTQYF
NA TRBJ1-1 13 NA TRBV5-8 TGTGCCAGCAGCTCCCGCCTGAACACTGAAGCTTTCTTT CASSSRLNTEAFF
NA TRBJ1-1 14 NA TRBV4-2 TGTGCCAGCAGCCAAGGTGTTCTAGGCACTGAAGCTTTCTTT CASSQGVLGTEAFF
NA TRBJ2-1 15 TRBD2 TRBV5-1 TGCGCCAGCAGCAGAAGGACTAGCGGGCAGGTTGAGCAGTTCTTC CASSRRTSGQVEQFF
NA TRBJ2-7 14 NA TRBV7-9 TGTGCCAGCAGGGAGACGGGACTTTCCTACGAGCAGTACTTC CASRETGLSYEQYF
once TRBJ2-7 13 TRBD1 TRBV6-5 TGTGCCAGCAGCCGGACAGGTTTCTACGAGCAGTACTTC CASSRTGFYEQYF
NA TRBJ2-3 13 NA TRBV25-1 TGTGCCAGCATCGCCGCAGGGGCAGATACGCAGTATTTT CASIAAGADTQYF
NA TRBJ1-5 14 NA TRBV21-1 TGTGCCAGCAGCATACGGACAGCTAATCAGCCCCAGCATTTT CASSIRTANQPQHF
NA TRBJ1-3 15 NA TRBV18 TGTGCCAGCTCACCCGACGTTTACTCTGGAAACACCATATATTTT CASSPDVYSGNTIYF
NA TRBJ2-2 14 TRBD1 TRBV6-5 TGTGCCAGCAGGGACCCAGGGGGAGTTGGGGAGCTGTTTTTT CASRDPGGVGELFF
NA TRBJ2-5 11 NA TRBV6-1 TGTGCCAGCAGTTCCCTGGAGACCCAGTACTTC CASSSLETQYF
NA TRBJ1-2 15 NA TRBV4-3 TGCGCCAGCAGCCAAGGAGACATCAGGGAGGGTGGCTACACCTTC CASSQGDIREGGYTF
NA TRBJ2-7 13 NA TRBV7-9 TGTGCCAGCAGCCCCGCCCTTTCCTACGAGCAGTACTTC CASSPALSYEQYF
NA TRBJ2-3 16 NA TRBV7-3 TGTGCCAGCAGCTTACAAGCGGAACACCGCACAGATACGCAGTATTTT CASSLQAEHRTDTQYF
NA TRBJ1-5 16 NA TRBV7-9 TGTGCCAGCAGCTCCGAACAGGGTAGAGGCAATCAGCCCCAGCATTTT CASSSEQGRGNQPQHF
NA TRBJ1-2 16 TRBD1 TRBV28 TGTGCCAGCAGTTGGACAGGGAAGGTTACCAACTATGGCTACACCTTC CASSWTGKVTNYGYTF
NA TRBJ2-5 14 NA TRBV19 TGTGCCAGTACGACTGGGCAGGGAGTAAAGACCCAGTACTTC CASTTGQGVKTQYF
NA TRBJ1-1 14 NA TRBV7-9 TGTGCCAGCAGCTACTGGGCCATGAACACTGAAGCTTTCTTT CASSYWAMNTEAFF
NA TRBJ1-2 13 NA TRBV11-1 TGTGCCAGCAGCTTCTGGGGGGACTATGGCTACACCTTC CASSFWGDYGYTF
few TRBJ2-7 15 TRBD2 TRBV28 TGTGCCAGCAGTTCCCCCGGGACTAGGAACTACGAGCAGTACTTC CASSSPGTRNYEQYF
once TRBJ1-5 13 NA TRBV6-1 TGTGCCAGCACAACCATTGGGGCGCAGCCCCAGCATTTT CASTTIGAQPQHF
NA TRBJ2-5 15 NA TRBV7-9 TGTGCCAGCAGCGTCCAGACGGGGGTTGGGGAGACCCAGTACTTC CASSVQTGVGETQYF
NA TRBJ1-2 14 NA TRBV28 TGTGCCAGCAGTTTGGGCGCGGGGGGAGAAGGCTACACCTTC CASSLGAGGEGYTF
NA TRBJ1-2 15 TRBD1 TRBV6-5 TGTGCCAGCAGTTACTCCAGGGGGGGAAACTATGGCTACACCTTC CASSYSRGGNYGYTF
NA TRBJ2-3 13 NA TRBV6-5 TGTGCCAGCAGGGTTCCTAGTCTAGGTACGCAGTATTTT CASRVPSLGTQYF
NA TRBJ1-6 10 NA TRBV5-5 TGTGCCAGCATGGGGTTAGCCCTCCACTTT CASMGLALHF
NA TRBJ2-3 15 TRBD2 TRBV5-1 TGCGCCAGCAGACTAGCGGGCCGCTCCACAGATACGCAGTATTTT CASRLAGRSTDTQYF
NA TRBJ2-7 13 TRBD2 TRBV7-2 TGTGCCAGCAGTCTAGCGGGAGGTTACGAGCAGTACTTC CASSLAGGYEQYF
once TRBJ1-1 14 TRBD1 TRBV6-1 TGTGCCAGCAGTGGGAGGGACAGGGGCACTGAAGCTTTCTTT CASSGRDRGTEAFF
NA TRBJ2-7 14 NA TRBV14 TGTGCCAGCAGCCGGAGGCTAGCGACCTACGAGCAGTACTTC CASSRRLATYEQYF
few TRBJ2-2 16 TRBD2 TRBV27 TGTGCCAGCAGTCCCCTGACTAGCGGAAACACCGGGGAGCTGTTTTTT CASSPLTSGNTGELFF
NA TRBJ1-2 14 NA TRBV25-1 TGTGCCAGCAGAGGGCAGGGATTATTGGATGGCTACACCTTC CASRGQGLLDGYTF
NA TRBJ2-2 20 NA TRBV7-8 TGTGCCAGCAGCTTAGAACCTGTACGATCCCCGGGGGCAATCGCCGGGGAGCTGTTTTTT CASSLEPVRSPGAIAGELFF
NA TRBJ2-3 15 NA TRBV9 TGTGCCAGCAGCGTAGTCCCCTCCTTATTGGATACGCAGTATTTT CASSVVPSLLDTQYF
NA TRBJ2-1 15 TRBD1 TRBV11-2 TGTGCCAGCAGCCCGATGTCAGGGGGCTCCAATGAGCAGTTCTTC CASSPMSGGSNEQFF
NA TRBJ1-4 15 NA TRBV14 TGTGCCAGCAGCCAACAGGGTTTAACTAATGAAAAACTGTTTTTT CASSQQGLTNEKLFF
NA TRBJ2-2 12 NA TRBV4-1 TGCGCCAGCAGCGGGGGTGCCGGGGAGCTGTTTTTT CASSGGAGELFF
NA TRBJ2-7 13 TRBD2 TRBV4-2 TGTGCCAGCAGCCGCCTGGGGGGGGTGGAGCAGTACTTC CASSRLGGVEQYF
NA TRBJ1-6 17 NA TRBV7-2 TGTGCCAGCAGCTTAGAGGGGGGCTTATCCTATAATTCACCCCTCCACTTT CASSLEGGLSYNSPLHF
NA TRBJ1-5 15 NA TRBV7-2 TGTGCCAGCAGCCCGGCCCCTTTAGGGGATCAGCCCCAGCATTTT CASSPAPLGDQPQHF
once TRBJ1-4 12 NA TRBV6-5 TGTGCCAGCAGAACGGGGAATGAAAAACTGTTTTTT CASRTGNEKLFF
NA TRBJ1-5 15 TRBD1 TRBV4-1 TGCGCCAGCAGCCAAGGGGTGACAGGGCTTCAGCCCCAGCATTTT CASSQGVTGLQPQHF
NA TRBJ1-4 14 TRBD1 TRBV7-9 TGTGCCAGCAGTCCGGACAGGGGCGACGAAAAACTGTTTTTT CASSPDRGDEKLFF
NA TRBJ1-2 14 NA TRBV30 TGTGCCTGGAGTGTAGGTCTGTACAACTATGGCTACACCTTC CAWSVGLYNYGYTF
NA TRBJ1-5 16 TRBD1 TRBV11-2 TGTGCCAGCAGCAAGGGGTCGACAGGGACCAATCAGCCCCAGCATTTT CASSKGSTGTNQPQHF
NA TRBJ1-1 14 TRBD1 TRBV2 TGTGCCAGCGGGGACAGAAATTTCTTCACTGAAGCTTTCTTT CASGDRNFFTEAFF
NA TRBJ1-3 16 NA TRBV2 TGTGCCACCACAGGAATCGGGGCCGCTACGGGAAACACCATATATTTT CATTGIGAATGNTIYF
NA TRBJ1-1 15 NA TRBV5-6 TGTGCCAGCAGCCTTCGTGGGACAACGGGCACTGAAGCTTTCTTT CASSLRGTTGTEAFF
NA TRBJ1-2 15 NA TRBV5-6 TGTGCCAGCAGCTTGGTGGCTTCACGTAGCTATGGCTACACCTTC CASSLVASRSYGYTF
NA TRBJ2-2 12 NA TRBV29-1 TGCAGCGGAGCAGGGGTCAGCGGGGAGCTGTTTTTT CSGAGVSGELFF
NA TRBJ2-3 14 TRBD1 TRBV2 TGTGCCAGCAGCCGGGACAGGGGGACAGATACGCAGTATTTT CASSRDRGTDTQYF
once TRBJ2-7 14 NA TRBV6-5 TGTGCCAGCAGTTTCTCGACAGGATCATACGAGCAGTACTTC CASSFSTGSYEQYF
NA TRBJ2-3 15 NA TRBV7-9 TGTGCCAGCAGCTTTATTAAGCGACGCACAGATACGCAGTATTTT CASSFIKRRTDTQYF
NA TRBJ1-5 15 TRBD1 TRBV19 TGTGCCAGCGCCTCAGGGGGCGGGAGCAATCAGCCCCAGCATTTT CASASGGGSNQPQHF